The rows below give T cell receptor beta chains drawn from one sample of a study of blood T cell repertoires in COVID-19. Repertoires were generated with immunoSEQ multiplex PCR, while TCRdb's copy carries only in-frame clones and drops some. The data show about 140,000 clones, roughly 90% seen once. Material: peripheral blood. These receptors came from a man aged 45 to 65 with active or convalescent COVID-19. Both conserved end residues are part of each CDR3. Fields, in order: V gene, clone size, J gene, D gene, CDR3 protein, CDR3 DNA. A D gene is named only where the DNA matches it firmly. Clone sizes are given selectively: once, few, many, or a class where the clone is expanded.

v_gene: TRBV19; abundance: NA; j_gene: TRBJ2-7; d_gene: TRBD1; CDR3aa: CASSDREAYEQYF; CDR3nt: TGTGCCAGTTCCGACAGGGAAGCCTACGAGCAGTACTTC
v_gene: TRBV9; abundance: few; j_gene: TRBJ1-4; d_gene: NA; CDR3aa: CASSVGVGVDEKLFF; CDR3nt: TGTGCCAGCAGCGTAGGGGTAGGAGTGGATGAAAAACTGTTTTTT
v_gene: TRBV7-6; abundance: NA; j_gene: TRBJ1-3; d_gene: NA; CDR3aa: CASSPMVGAGNTIYF; CDR3nt: TGTGCCAGCAGCCCCATGGTGGGAGCTGGAAACACCATATATTTT
v_gene: TRBV19; abundance: NA; j_gene: TRBJ1-5; d_gene: NA; CDR3aa: CASSIWPLGGQPQHF; CDR3nt: TGTGCCAGTAGTATTTGGCCTTTAGGAGGACAGCCCCAGCATTTT
v_gene: TRBV5-1; abundance: NA; j_gene: TRBJ2-2; d_gene: NA; CDR3aa: CASSLYGELFF; CDR3nt: TGCGCCAGCAGCTTGTACGGGGAGCTGTTTTTT
v_gene: TRBV6-2/TRBV6-3; abundance: NA; j_gene: TRBJ2-7; d_gene: TRBD1; CDR3aa: CASSYLIGQAPYEQYF; CDR3nt: TGTGCCAGCAGTTACCTTATCGGACAGGCCCCCTACGAGCAGTACTTC
v_gene: TRBV4-2; abundance: NA; j_gene: TRBJ2-1; d_gene: TRBD2; CDR3aa: CASSHLGLNNEQFF; CDR3nt: TGTGCCAGCAGCCACCTGGGACTAAACAATGAGCAGTTCTTC
v_gene: TRBV7-2; abundance: NA; j_gene: TRBJ2-6; d_gene: NA; CDR3aa: CASRPLGGSFSGANVLTF; CDR3nt: TGTGCCAGCAGGCCCCTAGGCGGCTCCTTTTCTGGGGCCAACGTCCTGACTTTC
v_gene: TRBV3-1/TRBV3-2; abundance: NA; j_gene: TRBJ2-1; d_gene: TRBD1; CDR3aa: CAIADRGRNEQFF; CDR3nt: TGTGCCATCGCGGACAGGGGACGCAATGAGCAGTTCTTC
v_gene: TRBV12-5; abundance: NA; j_gene: TRBJ2-7; d_gene: TRBD2; CDR3aa: CASGLSAGTSDSYEQYF; CDR3nt: TGTGCTAGTGGTTTGTCTGCCGGGACTAGCGACTCCTACGAGCAGTACTTC
v_gene: TRBV4-3; abundance: NA; j_gene: TRBJ2-3; d_gene: NA; CDR3aa: CASSQAVSTDTQYF; CDR3nt: TGCGCCAGCAGCCAAGCAGTTAGCACAGATACGCAGTATTTT
v_gene: TRBV19; abundance: NA; j_gene: TRBJ2-7; d_gene: NA; CDR3aa: CASSHRTQGGPRLLMGEQYF; CDR3nt: TGTGCCAGTAGTCACCGAACTCAGGGGGGACCCCGTTTGCTAATGGGCGAGCAGTACTTC
v_gene: TRBV6-5; abundance: NA; j_gene: TRBJ1-2; d_gene: NA; CDR3aa: CASSHRTVLSYGYTF; CDR3nt: TGTGCCAGCAGTCACCGGACAGTCCTCTCATATGGCTACACCTTC
v_gene: TRBV23-1; abundance: few; j_gene: TRBJ1-1; d_gene: NA; CDR3aa: CASSHPNRDGLAEAFF; CDR3nt: TGCGCCAGCAGTCACCCAAACAGGGATGGGCTCGCTGAAGCTTTCTTT
v_gene: TRBV3-1/TRBV3-2; abundance: NA; j_gene: TRBJ2-5; d_gene: NA; CDR3aa: CASSPASRFGETQYF; CDR3nt: TGTGCCAGCAGCCCTGCTAGTAGGTTTGGAGAGACCCAGTACTTC
v_gene: TRBV9; abundance: NA; j_gene: TRBJ2-1; d_gene: TRBD2; CDR3aa: CASSVTSGTYNEQFF; CDR3nt: TGTGCCAGCAGCGTAACTAGCGGTACCTACAATGAGCAGTTCTTC
v_gene: TRBV4-2; abundance: NA; j_gene: TRBJ2-1; d_gene: TRBD2; CDR3aa: CASSHDVSGRRYNEQFF; CDR3nt: TGTGCCAGCAGCCACGATGTTAGCGGGAGACGCTACAATGAGCAGTTCTTC
v_gene: TRBV28; abundance: NA; j_gene: TRBJ2-7; d_gene: TRBD2; CDR3aa: CASSQSLAGRYEQYF; CDR3nt: TGTGCCAGCAGTCAATCACTAGCGGGACGTTACGAGCAGTACTTC
v_gene: TRBV10-3; abundance: NA; j_gene: TRBJ2-2; d_gene: NA; CDR3aa: CAISGRDMITGELFF; CDR3nt: TGTGCCATCAGCGGAAGGGACATGATCACCGGGGAGCTGTTTTTT
v_gene: TRBV14; abundance: NA; j_gene: TRBJ2-1; d_gene: TRBD2; CDR3aa: CASSQDVGTSPRRQPRVF; CDR3nt: TGTGCCAGCAGCCAAGATGTCGGGACTAGTCCCCGCCGCCAACCAAGGGTCTTC
v_gene: TRBV7-2; abundance: NA; j_gene: TRBJ2-7; d_gene: TRBD1; CDR3aa: CASSADRGYEQYF; CDR3nt: TGTGCCAGCAGCGCGGACAGGGGCTACGAGCAGTACTTC
v_gene: TRBV4-2; abundance: NA; j_gene: TRBJ2-5; d_gene: NA; CDR3aa: CASSQDPDRRETQYF; CDR3nt: TGTGCCAGCAGCCAAGATCCGGACAGAAGAGAGACCCAGTACTTC
v_gene: TRBV12-5; abundance: NA; j_gene: TRBJ2-1; d_gene: NA; CDR3aa: CASGHGLGEQFF; CDR3nt: TGTGCTAGTGGTCACGGACTCGGTGAGCAGTTCTTC
v_gene: TRBV3-1/TRBV3-2; abundance: NA; j_gene: TRBJ2-5; d_gene: TRBD2; CDR3aa: CASSLSGSSGETQYF; CDR3nt: TGTGCCAGCAGCCTTAGCGGGAGCTCCGGGGAGACCCAGTACTTC
v_gene: TRBV5-4; abundance: NA; j_gene: TRBJ1-4; d_gene: NA; CDR3aa: CASTRGEGYLEKLFF; CDR3nt: TGTGCCAGCACCCGGGGGGAGGGGTATCTAGAAAAACTGTTTTTT
v_gene: TRBV30; abundance: few; j_gene: TRBJ2-7; d_gene: NA; CDR3aa: CAWTKSTYEQYF; CDR3nt: TGTGCCTGGACAAAGAGTACCTACGAGCAGTACTTC
v_gene: TRBV28; abundance: NA; j_gene: TRBJ1-6; d_gene: NA; CDR3aa: CASSQVNSPLHF; CDR3nt: TGTGCCAGCAGCCAGGTTAATTCACCCCTCCACTTT
v_gene: TRBV28; abundance: NA; j_gene: TRBJ1-1; d_gene: NA; CDR3aa: CASSPRPAITAFF; CDR3nt: TGTGCCAGCAGCCCCCGCCCCGCTATCACAGCTTTCTTT
v_gene: TRBV6-5; abundance: NA; j_gene: TRBJ1-3; d_gene: TRBD1; CDR3aa: CASSLVQGSGNTIYF; CDR3nt: TGTGCCAGCAGTTTAGTACAGGGGAGCGGAAACACCATATATTTT
v_gene: TRBV19; abundance: NA; j_gene: TRBJ1-1; d_gene: NA; CDR3aa: CATYRDRVVNTEAFF; CDR3nt: TGTGCCACCTACAGGGATCGGGTTGTGAACACTGAAGCTTTCTTT
v_gene: TRBV9; abundance: NA; j_gene: TRBJ2-1; d_gene: TRBD1; CDR3aa: CASSAGTGKYNEQFF; CDR3nt: TGTGCCAGCAGCGCCGGGACAGGGAAATACAATGAGCAGTTCTTC
v_gene: TRBV5-1; abundance: NA; j_gene: TRBJ2-3; d_gene: NA; CDR3aa: CASSLMGARGTDTQYF; CDR3nt: TGCGCCAGCAGCCTGATGGGGGCGAGGGGCACAGATACGCAGTATTTT
v_gene: TRBV29-1; abundance: once; j_gene: TRBJ2-4; d_gene: TRBD1; CDR3aa: CSALQGAINIQYF; CDR3nt: TGCAGCGCATTACAGGGGGCTATAAACATTCAGTACTTC
v_gene: TRBV27; abundance: NA; j_gene: TRBJ2-7; d_gene: TRBD1; CDR3aa: CASSYGTGGAPYEQYF; CDR3nt: TGTGCCAGCAGTTACGGGACAGGGGGCGCCCCCTACGAGCAGTACTTC
v_gene: TRBV28; abundance: NA; j_gene: TRBJ1-4; d_gene: TRBD1; CDR3aa: CASSPPGTGVREKLFF; CDR3nt: TGTGCCAGCAGTCCACCAGGGACAGGGGTTCGGGAAAAACTGTTTTTT
v_gene: TRBV5-1; abundance: NA; j_gene: TRBJ2-2; d_gene: TRBD1; CDR3aa: CASSPPGQGNTGELFF; CDR3nt: TGCGCCAGCAGCCCGCCGGGACAGGGGAACACCGGGGAGCTGTTTTTT
v_gene: TRBV27; abundance: NA; j_gene: TRBJ2-7; d_gene: NA; CDR3aa: CASSSYRVGYEQYF; CDR3nt: TGTGCCAGCTCTTCGTACAGGGTGGGCTACGAGCAGTACTTC
v_gene: TRBV19; abundance: few; j_gene: TRBJ1-2; d_gene: TRBD1; CDR3aa: CASSIDASQGAYGYTF; CDR3nt: TGTGCCAGTAGTATAGATGCAAGCCAGGGGGCATATGGCTACACCTTC
v_gene: TRBV4-3; abundance: NA; j_gene: TRBJ2-5; d_gene: NA; CDR3aa: CASSQEPGLQETQYF; CDR3nt: TGCGCCAGCAGCCAAGAGCCGGGACTCCAAGAGACCCAGTACTTC
v_gene: TRBV5-8; abundance: NA; j_gene: TRBJ2-1; d_gene: TRBD1; CDR3aa: CASSRWQGANGNEQFF; CDR3nt: TGTGCCAGCAGCCGATGGCAGGGGGCGAATGGCAATGAGCAGTTCTTC
v_gene: TRBV12-3/TRBV12-4; abundance: NA; j_gene: TRBJ1-1; d_gene: NA; CDR3aa: CASSFDRNTEAFF; CDR3nt: TGTGCCAGCAGTTTCGACAGGAACACTGAAGCTTTCTTT
v_gene: TRBV10-1; abundance: NA; j_gene: TRBJ2-1; d_gene: TRBD1; CDR3aa: CASSESGQSSYNEQFF; CDR3nt: TGCGCCAGCAGTGAGTCGGGACAGAGCTCCTACAATGAGCAGTTCTTC
v_gene: TRBV11-2; abundance: once; j_gene: TRBJ1-5; d_gene: NA; CDR3aa: CASSLADQPQHF; CDR3nt: TGTGCCAGCAGCTTAGCCGATCAGCCCCAGCATTTT
v_gene: TRBV7-9; abundance: NA; j_gene: TRBJ2-5; d_gene: NA; CDR3aa: CASSKETQYF; CDR3nt: TGTGCCAGCAGTAAAGAGACCCAGTACTTC